Described below is a single T cell receptor (beta chain) sequence and its context. Blood libraries mostly used 450 to 550 ng genomic DNA, six replicates each. The method was immunoSEQ multiplex PCR; TCRdb's version includes in-frame clones alone and lacks a portion of them. The sample holds approximately 83,000 clones, 84% seen once. This specimen belongs to a study of neoadjuvant anti-PD-1 for oral cavity cancer. In germline, CDR1 is MNHEY, CDR2 SVGAGI. After removal of 7 bases from V and 6 bases from J, the junction contained 9 bases not matched to a gene. The CDR3 totals 13 residues. The sequences come from PBMCs, collected before nivolumab (anti-PD-1) treatment. The chain employs TRBV6-5 and TRBJ2-7, with 7 bases matching TRBD2. This sequence originates from a person aged 40 to 85 with oral cavity squamous cell carcinoma. CDR3 amino acids: CASKRGSSGEQYF. Written as DNA, the CDR3 is TGTGCCAGCAAGCGGGGTTCGTCGGGCGAGCAGTACTTC.